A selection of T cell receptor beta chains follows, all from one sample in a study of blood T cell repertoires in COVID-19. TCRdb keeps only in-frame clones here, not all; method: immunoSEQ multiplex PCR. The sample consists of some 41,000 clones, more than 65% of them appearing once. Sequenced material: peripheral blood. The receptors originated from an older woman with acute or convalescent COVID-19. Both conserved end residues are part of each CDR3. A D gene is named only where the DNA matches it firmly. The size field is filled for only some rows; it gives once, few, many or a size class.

CDR3nt: TGTGCCAGCAGTGAAACGGACAGGGGATATGGCTACACCTTC
CDR3aa: CASSETDRGYGYTF
j_gene: TRBJ1-2
abundance: -
v_gene: TRBV6-4
d_gene: TRBD1

CDR3nt: TGCGCCAGCAGTGAAATGCAGGATTGGTCCCAAGAGACCCAGTACTTC
CDR3aa: CASSEMQDWSQETQYF
j_gene: TRBJ2-5
abundance: -
v_gene: TRBV10-1
d_gene: -

CDR3nt: TGCAGTGCCAGTGGGGTGACAGGGAAGGCCCCCTACGAGCAGTACTTC
CDR3aa: CSASGVTGKAPYEQYF
j_gene: TRBJ2-7
abundance: -
v_gene: TRBV20-1
d_gene: TRBD1

CDR3nt: TGTGCCAGCAGCAAAGACAGGGTGAACACTGAAGCTTTCTTT
CDR3aa: CASSKDRVNTEAFF
j_gene: TRBJ1-1
abundance: -
v_gene: TRBV11-3
d_gene: TRBD1

CDR3nt: TGTGCCAGCAGCTTGCGACCGGGACAGGATACGTACCAAGAGACCCAGTACTTC
CDR3aa: CASSLRPGQDTYQETQYF
j_gene: TRBJ2-5
abundance: -
v_gene: TRBV5-5
d_gene: TRBD1

CDR3nt: TGTGCCAGCAGCCAAGATTCTAGCGGGAGAGTTTCCATCTACGAGCAGTACTTC
CDR3aa: CASSQDSSGRVSIYEQYF
j_gene: TRBJ2-7
abundance: once
v_gene: TRBV3-1/TRBV3-2
d_gene: TRBD2

CDR3nt: TGTGCCAGCAGTTACTCGATAGGGGATCAGCCCCAGCATTTT
CDR3aa: CASSYSIGDQPQHF
j_gene: TRBJ1-5
abundance: -
v_gene: TRBV6-2/TRBV6-3
d_gene: -

CDR3nt: TGTGCCAGCAGCTTATCTCTAGCGGGATACTACAATGAGCAGTTCTTC
CDR3aa: CASSLSLAGYYNEQFF
j_gene: TRBJ2-1
abundance: once
v_gene: TRBV7-3
d_gene: TRBD2

CDR3nt: TGTGCCAGCAGCCCACAGGGGTCGGAGCAGTACTTC
CDR3aa: CASSPQGSEQYF
j_gene: TRBJ2-7
abundance: -
v_gene: TRBV7-6
d_gene: TRBD1

CDR3nt: TGTGCCAGCAAAATGTTGGGGGCCGGCACTGAAGCTTTCTTT
CDR3aa: CASKMLGAGTEAFF
j_gene: TRBJ1-1
abundance: -
v_gene: TRBV11-1
d_gene: -